This T cell receptor beta chain was sequenced during a study of T cell responses to AZD1222 COVID-19 vaccine. General study findings and limits: At baseline, just five or six AZD1222 recipients tested seropositive. Variant regions that are unmutated are reportedly the target of nearly half of spike-specific TCRs. Repertoire sampling was restricted to post-peak T cell response timepoints. Dominant CD4 TCR responses targeted spike regions 160-218 and 743-854.

The germline CDR1 and CDR2 sequences are GTSNPN and SVGIG (reference sequence). With V trimmed by 2 bases and J by 7 bases, 10 bases remained unmatched. CDR3 length: 15 amino acids. Concerning this clone: No antigen is known for it.

TCRdb's copy holds only in-frame clones and misses some; the assay was immunoSEQ multiplex PCR. This table has 70,000 to 85,000 clones, around 86% appearing once. The material was peripheral blood, obtained on day 0 of AZD1222 vaccination. This sequence joins TRBV30 and TRBJ2-2; 7 bases are a match to TRBD2. This sequence was found in an adult in good health. Written as DNA, the CDR3 is TGTGCCTGGAGTTCAGGACTAGATTACATCGGGGAGCTGTTTTTT. Translating it yields CAWSSGLDYIGELFF. Using reference TRBV30 and TRBJ2-2 for the parts outside the CDR3, the full variable domain is SQTIHQWPATLVQPVGSPLSLECTVEGTSNPNLYWYRQAAGRGLQLLFYSVGIGQISSEVPQNLSASRPQDRQFILSSKKLLLSDSGFYLCAWSSGLDYIGELFFGEGSRLTVL.